This passage covers 18 T cell receptor beta chains from one sample sequenced in a study of technical replicates of blood from several donors. The table came from immunoSEQ multiplex PCR; TCRdb's copy has only in-frame clones and leaves some out. This sample has about 53,000 clones, with about 86% found just once. The sequencing input was PBMCs. Receptors were obtained from a human donor in good health. Some clones in this sample may be carry-over from other donors' samples.

The V and J genes are TRBV7-2 and TRBJ2-1; 9 bases agree with TRBD2. Germline V gene sequence: CDR1 SGHTA, CDR2 FQGNSA. The CDR3 spans 15 residues. Losses at the gene ends were 5 bases for V and 6 bases for J; bases not matched to a gene: 8. CDR3 protein: CASSNRREGVNEQFF. CDR3 DNA sequence: TGTGCCAGCAGCAATAGGCGGGAGGGGGTCAATGAGCAGTTCTTC.

The rearrangement uses TRBV6-5 and TRBJ1-5; 7 bases map to TRBD1. The trim removed 6 bases at V and 4 bases at J, leaving 9 bases unmatched. CDR1 and CDR2 from the germline V gene are MNHEY and SVGAGI. This CDR3 spans 15 amino acids. The CDR3 sequence: CASSNRGGTNQPQHF. As DNA, the CDR3 is TGTGCCAGCAGCAACCGAGGGGGCACTAATCAGCCCCAGCATTTT.

The chain uses TRBV7-3 and TRBJ2-6; TRBD2 aligns across 7 bases. The CDR3 loop spans 17 amino acids. Trimming cost V 5 bases and J 0 bases; bases outside gene matches: 7. Germline-derived CDR1 and CDR2 are SGHTA and FQGTGA. DNA for the CDR3: TGTGCCAGCAGCGGGGGGAGGGAGAGCTCTGGGGCCAACGTCCTGACTTTC. Translated, it gives CASSGGRESSGANVLTF.

This chain connects TRBV27 to TRBJ1-5; D possibly corresponds to TRBD1 (5 bases). Germline values: CDR1 MNHEY, CDR2 SMNVEV (reference sequence). Trimming left V 3 bases short and J 0 bases short, with 18 bases between. The CDR3 length is 18 residues. The CDR3 loop reads CASSLRTPTDFSNQPQHF. The CDR3 nucleotides read TGTGCCAGCAGTTTGAGGACACCTACAGACTTTAGCAATCAGCCCCAGCATTTT.

CDR3: CASSPTGYGYTF. CDR3 DNA: TGTGCCAGCAGCCCGACGGGGTATGGCTACACCTTC. The chain links TRBV7-2 to TRBJ1-2; D is undetermined. Germline-derived CDR1 and CDR2 are SGHTA and FQGNSA. The CDR3 length is 12 residues. The V end was cut by 5 bases, the J end by 5 bases, with 9 bases between.

The V call is TRBV7-2, the J call TRBJ2-3; 7 nucleotides match TRBD2. The CDR3 runs to 15 residues. Trimming removed 4 bases from V and 2 bases from J; junction bases left unmatched: 6. Germline V CDR1 and CDR2: SGHTA, FQGNSA. The CDR3 coding sequence is TGTGCCAGCAGCTCTGTAGCGGGCAACACAGATACGCAGTATTTT. This translates into CASSSVAGNTDTQYF.

The V call is TRBV5-8, the J call TRBJ2-1; D is possibly TRBD2 (6 bases). Trimming cost V 0 bases and J 13 bases, with 17 bases left between them. The CDR3 totals 14 residues. Looked up from germline, CDR1 is SGHTS and CDR2 is YDEGEE. The CDR3 loop is CASSLDLSPGVQFF. DNA of the CDR3: TGTGCCAGCAGCTTGGATCTGTCCCCGGGGGTCCAGTTCTTC.

This chain joins TRBV11-3 and TRBJ2-5; 9 bases agree with TRBD1. Germline V lookup: CDR1 SGHNT, CDR2 YENEEA. Trimming took 5 bases from V and 9 from J; bases not matched to a gene: 7. The CDR3 sequence is 13 residues long. Here the CDR3 reads CASSPSTGGAQYF. In DNA form, the CDR3 reads TGTGCCAGCAGCCCGTCGACAGGGGGAGCCCAGTACTTC.

Here the CDR3 DNA reads TGTGCTAGTGGTTTGGCTACGGCAGGCAACTATGGCTACACCTTC. Its protein product is CASGLATAGNYGYTF. The V gene is TRBV12-5, the J gene TRBJ1-2; D call uncertain. Trimming shortened V by 1 base and J by 2 bases, and 11 bases separated the two germline ends. The CDR3 sequence is 15 residues long. Per the germline V gene, CDR1 is LGHNT and CDR2 is FRNRAP.

V usage is TRBV15 and J usage is TRBJ1-6; TRBD1 might be the D (5 bases). From germline, CDR1 is LNHNV and CDR2 YYDKDF (reference sequence). V was pared by 4 bases and J by 9 bases, with 19 bases between. The CDR3 spans 16 residues. The CDR3 DNA is TGTGCCACCAGCAAAGGGGATGGACGTCACGGTTCACCCCTCCACTTT. This encodes CATSKGDGRHGSPLHF.

The sample holds a few counts of this clone. The rearrangement links TRBV19 to TRBJ2-1, with 9 bases identical to TRBD1. The V segment lost 0 bases and the J segment 1 base; nucleotides outside the gene matches: 4. CDR3 length: 17 amino acids. CDR1 is LNHDA and CDR2 is SQIVND in the germline V gene (reference sequence). In DNA form, the CDR3 reads TGTGCCAGTAGTATAGATCGAGGGACAGGGTCCTACAATGAGCAGTTCTTC. It encodes CASSIDRGTGSYNEQFF.

CDR3 region: CASSLDLQGNEKLFF. CDR3 DNA: TGTGCCAGCTCACTCGACCTACAGGGAAATGAAAAACTGTTTTTT. The rearrangement uses TRBV18 and TRBJ1-4, with D possibly matching TRBD1 (6 bases). CDR1 is KGHSH and CDR2 is LQKENI in the germline V gene. V was cut by 4 bases and J by 5 bases, with 14 bases left in between. The CDR3 covers 15 residues.

J is TRBJ1-2 and V is TRBV19, with no clear D. Germline CDR1 reads LNHDA; CDR2 reads SQIVND (reference sequence). The CDR3 is made up of 14 amino acids. Trimming pared 2 bases from V and 4 bases from J, leaving 11 bases between. This CDR3 is CASSIISGTYGYTF. Here the CDR3 DNA reads TGTGCCAGTAGTATAATTTCGGGAACCTATGGCTACACCTTC.

V and J are TRBV25-1 and TRBJ2-5; the D gene is possibly TRBD2 (5 bases). V lost 1 base to trimming and J lost 7 bases, with 13 bases between them. Germline values: CDR1 MGHDK, CDR2 SYGVNS. This CDR3 comprises 14 residues. CDR3 sequence: CASSEFSGEGTQYF. CDR3 nucleotides: TGTGCCAGCAGTGAATTCTCGGGTGAGGGGACCCAGTACTTC.

The V gene is TRBV4-3, the J gene TRBJ1-6; unclear D gene. V was clipped by 0 bases and J by 8 bases, with 8 bases between them. Germline assignment: CDR1 LGHNA and CDR2 YSLEER. The CDR3 runs 14 residues. The CDR3 protein is CASSQESLDSPLHF. CDR3 nucleotide sequence: TGCGCCAGCAGCCAAGAGAGCTTGGATTCACCCCTCCACTTT.

This rearrangement joins TRBV6-5 to TRBJ2-5, with TRBD2 identical over 7 bases. Germline V gene sequence: CDR1 MNHEY, CDR2 SVGAGI. After removal of 0 bases from V and 5 bases from J, the junction contained 6 bases not matched to a gene. This CDR3 region has 15 residues. CDR3 residues: CASSYSSLAVETQYF. CDR3 DNA: TGTGCCAGCAGTTACTCGAGTCTAGCGGTGGAGACCCAGTACTTC.

This clone was counted once. The chain joins TRBV11-2 to TRBJ2-3, with 15 bases identical to TRBD2. Germline assignment: CDR1 SGHAT and CDR2 FQNNGV. The V gene end was trimmed by 1 base and the J gene end by 4 bases; junction bases not matched to a gene: 6. The CDR3 is 18 amino acids. For the CDR3, the DNA is TGTGCCAGCAGCTTAGGGGGACTAGCGGGAGGTGGCGCAGATACGCAGTATTTT. Its translation: CASSLGGLAGGGADTQYF.

The V and J genes are TRBV4-1 and TRBJ2-3, with D possibly being TRBD1 (6 bases). The CDR3 is 16 residues long. CDR1 is MGHRA and CDR2 is YSYEKL in the germline V gene. Trimming shortened V by 3 bases and J by 0 bases, and 13 bases separated the two germline ends. CDR3 in amino acids: CASSQDSGLSTDTQYF. The CDR3 DNA reads TGCGCCAGCAGCCAGGACAGCGGACTTAGCACAGATACGCAGTATTTT.